The 2 T cell receptor beta chains presented below share a single source sample, sequenced in a study of blood T cell repertoires in COVID-19. Assay used: immunoSEQ multiplex PCR; TCRdb lists only in-frame clones, some missing. The table includes some 290,000 clones, over 85% detected once. Sample: peripheral blood. These receptors were collected from a woman in her thirties with COVID-19, enrolled during active disease.

The V gene is TRBV5-1, the J gene TRBJ2-1; 10 nucleotides align to TRBD2. The CDR3 runs 15 residues. Germline V gene data show CDR1 as SGHRS and CDR2 as YFSETQ. V gave up 1 base and J gave up 8 bases; unmatched junction bases: 6. This chain's CDR3 is CASSLLSGGAHEQFF. The DNA of the CDR3 is TGCGCCAGCAGCTTGCTAAGCGGGGGGGCCCATGAGCAGTTCTTC.

This chain links TRBV19 with TRBJ1-5; 9 nucleotides align to TRBD1. Trimming took 4 bases from V and 5 from J; bases not matched to a gene: 6. In germline, CDR1 is LNHDA, CDR2 SQIVND (reference sequence). The CDR3 totals 15 residues. DNA for the CDR3: TGTGCCAGTAGTACCCGCCACAGGGGGCATCAGCCCCAGCATTTT. Its translation is CASSTRHRGHQPQHF.